This T cell receptor beta chain stems from a study of early T cells in non-severe SARS-CoV-2 infection. Study as a whole: Sequencing was performed on bulk RNA from unsorted whole blood, leaving chains unpaired.

There are 16 residues in the CDR3. The junction had 13 bases not matched to a gene; V was cut back by 6 bases and J by 7 bases. Per germline, CDR1 SNHLY and CDR2 FYNNEI. TCRdb re-analysed the 5' RACE reads in MiXCR, keeping a single row per CDR3 protein. The sample lists roughly 46,000 distinct CDR3 sequences, 5.4% seen once, with approximately 5.4% in the top ten. This clonotype was detected ten times or more. This receptor was taken from an adult who was a healthcare worker with PCR-confirmed SARS-CoV-2 infection or an uninfected control (not recorded which). The starting material was whole blood, obtained at baseline. V gene TRBV2 combines with J gene TRBJ2-4, with 9 bases identical to TRBD1. The CDR3 region has the DNA TGTGCCAGCAGCCCGAGACAGGGGGTGTCGGGGAACATTCAGTACTTC. This translates into CASSPRQGVSGNIQYF.